This T cell receptor (beta chain) is from a study of synovial regulatory T cells in juvenile arthritis. Libraries were prepared by immunoSEQ multiplex PCR; TCRdb keeps only in-frame clonotypes and omits some of them. Recorded here are around 1,300 clones; the top ten clones represent over 4.5%. Study results and caveats: Blood Treg cells that were inflammation-associated showed lower TCR diversity than other blood Treg cells.

Germline CDR1 is LGHNA and CDR2 is YSLEER. This CDR3 comprises 16 residues. DNA for this receptor is not on file. This clone is called medium-sized based on its frequency. The antigen remains unidentified. The source material was Treg cells from blood. Subset specified: HLA-DR+ inflammation-associated blood Treg cells. The rearrangement uses TRBV4-3 and TRBJ2-7. The source of this sequence is a donor between 2 and 35 years old with juvenile idiopathic arthritis. CDR3: CASSQATARHVYEQYF.